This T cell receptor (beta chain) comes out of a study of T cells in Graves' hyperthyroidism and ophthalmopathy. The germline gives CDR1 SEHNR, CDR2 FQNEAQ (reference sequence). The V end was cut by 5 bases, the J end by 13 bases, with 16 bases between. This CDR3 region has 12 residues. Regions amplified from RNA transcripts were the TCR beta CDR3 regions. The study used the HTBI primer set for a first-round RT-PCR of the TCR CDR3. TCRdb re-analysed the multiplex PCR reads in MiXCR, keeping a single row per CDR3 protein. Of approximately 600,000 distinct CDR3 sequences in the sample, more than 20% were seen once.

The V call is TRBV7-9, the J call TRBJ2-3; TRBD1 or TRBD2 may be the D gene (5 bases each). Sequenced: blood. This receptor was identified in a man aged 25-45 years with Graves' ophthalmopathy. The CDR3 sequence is CASSQPGPVEYF. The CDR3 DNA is TGTGCCAGCAGCCAACCGGGACCAGTGGAGTATTTT.